This T cell receptor (beta chain) was found in a study of T cell repertoires in cytomegalovirus infection. Study information: As its CMV epitopes, the study selected recently identified HLA-C-restricted and well-studied HLA-B-restricted targets. Indicated by public TCR beta signatures were CMV infection and matching HLA type.

Regarding the study as a whole: CMV-specific TCR beta clonotypes restricted by HLA-C dominated the ex vivo response. Using cumulative public TCR beta family frequency, the authors identified those who carried CMV together with the relevant HLA.

TCRdb fed the reads into MiXCR, producing one record per CDR3 protein. The table has 450,000 to 650,000 distinct CDR3 sequences, 35% to 50% seen once. Details on this clonotype: Antigen specificity is unknown.

V was cut by 10 bases and J by 0 bases, with 7 bases left in between. CDR1 is MDHEN, CDR2 SYDVKM, per germline. The CDR3 is 13 amino acids. The sample was cultured PBMCs, taken from culture after CMV antigen stimulation. The sequence was collected from a human donor in good health (CMV status not recorded). Some clones in this sample may be carry-over from other donors' samples. The chain has TRBV28 and TRBJ2-6; D is undetermined. The CDR3 sequence: CAIATSGANVLTF. The CDR3 nucleotides read TGTGCCATCGCAACCTCTGGGGCCAACGTCCTGACTTTC.